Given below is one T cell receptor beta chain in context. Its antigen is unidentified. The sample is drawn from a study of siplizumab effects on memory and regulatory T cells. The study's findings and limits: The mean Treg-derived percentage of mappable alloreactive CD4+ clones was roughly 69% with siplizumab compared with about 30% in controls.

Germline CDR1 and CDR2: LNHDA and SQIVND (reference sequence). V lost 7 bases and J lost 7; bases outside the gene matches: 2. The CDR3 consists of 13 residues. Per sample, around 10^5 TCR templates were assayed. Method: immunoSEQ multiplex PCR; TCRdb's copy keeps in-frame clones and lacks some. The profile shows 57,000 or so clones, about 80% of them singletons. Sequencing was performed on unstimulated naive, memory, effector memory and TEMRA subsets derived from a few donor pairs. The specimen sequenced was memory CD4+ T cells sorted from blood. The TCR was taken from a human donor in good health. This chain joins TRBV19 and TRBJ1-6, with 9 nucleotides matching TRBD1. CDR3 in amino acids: CASTDRGNSPLHF. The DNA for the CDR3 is TGTGCCAGTACCGACAGGGGGAATTCACCCCTCCACTTT.